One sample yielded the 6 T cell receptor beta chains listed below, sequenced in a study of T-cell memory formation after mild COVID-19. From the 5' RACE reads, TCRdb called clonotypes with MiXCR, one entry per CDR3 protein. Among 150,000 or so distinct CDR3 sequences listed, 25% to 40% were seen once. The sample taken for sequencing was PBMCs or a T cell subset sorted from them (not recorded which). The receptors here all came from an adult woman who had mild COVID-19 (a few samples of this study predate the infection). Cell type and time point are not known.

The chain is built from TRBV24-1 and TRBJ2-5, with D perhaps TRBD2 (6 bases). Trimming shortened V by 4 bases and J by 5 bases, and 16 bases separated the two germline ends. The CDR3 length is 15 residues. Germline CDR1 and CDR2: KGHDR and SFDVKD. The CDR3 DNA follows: TGTGCCACCAGTGACGCTAGCGTCCAAGGGGAGACCCAGTACTTC. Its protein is CATSDASVQGETQYF.

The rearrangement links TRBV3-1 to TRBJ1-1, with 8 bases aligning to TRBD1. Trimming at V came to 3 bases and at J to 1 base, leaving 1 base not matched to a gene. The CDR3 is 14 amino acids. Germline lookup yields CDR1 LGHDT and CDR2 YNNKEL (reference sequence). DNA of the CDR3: TGTGCCAGCAGCCACCAGGGGGCGAACACTGAAGCTTTCTTT. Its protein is CASSHQGANTEAFF.

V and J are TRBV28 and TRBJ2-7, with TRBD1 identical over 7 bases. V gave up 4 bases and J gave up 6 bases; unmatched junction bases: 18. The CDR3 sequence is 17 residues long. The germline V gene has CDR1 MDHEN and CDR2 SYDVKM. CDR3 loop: CASSSPQGQDGQSEQYF. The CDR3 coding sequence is TGTGCCAGCAGTTCCCCACAAGGACAGGATGGCCAAAGCGAGCAGTACTTC.

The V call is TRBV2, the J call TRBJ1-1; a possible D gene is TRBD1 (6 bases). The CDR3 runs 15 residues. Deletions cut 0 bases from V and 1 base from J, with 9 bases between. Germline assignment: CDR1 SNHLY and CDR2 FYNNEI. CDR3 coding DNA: TGTGCCAGCAGTGAAGCGCGGGGGGCGAACACTGAAGCTTTCTTT. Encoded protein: CASSEARGANTEAFF. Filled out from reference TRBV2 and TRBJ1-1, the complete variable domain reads EPEVTQTPSHQVTQMGQEVILRCVPISNHLYFYWYRQILGQKVEFLVSFYNNEISEKSEIFDDQFSVERPDGSNFTLKIRSTKLEDSAMYFCASSEARGANTEAFFGQGTRLTVV.

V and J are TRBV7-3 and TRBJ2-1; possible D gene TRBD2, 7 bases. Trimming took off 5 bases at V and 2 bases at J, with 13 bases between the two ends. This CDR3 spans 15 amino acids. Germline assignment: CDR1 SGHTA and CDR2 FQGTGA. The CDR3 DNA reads TGTGCCAGCAGCCCCCGGGGGGCCCCCTACAATGAGCAGTTCTTC. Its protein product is CASSPRGAPYNEQFF. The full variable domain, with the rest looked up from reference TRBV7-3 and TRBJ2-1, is GAGVSQTPSNKVTEKGKYVELRCDPISGHTALYWYRQSLGQGPEFLIYFQGTGAADDSGLPNDRFFAVRPEGSVSTLKIQRTERGDSAVYLCASSPRGAPYNEQFFGPGTRLTVL.

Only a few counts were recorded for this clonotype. The CDR3 DNA is TGTGCCAGCAGCTTAGGGATCCGCAGCGGGGGGCCTGAGCAGTTCTTC. Its protein is CASSLGIRSGGPEQFF. The genes are TRBV11-2 and TRBJ2-1; TRBD2 matches 9 bases. J was trimmed by 9 bases and V by 1 base; bases with no gene match: 10. CDR3 length: 16 amino acids. Germline values: CDR1 SGHAT, CDR2 FQNNGV.